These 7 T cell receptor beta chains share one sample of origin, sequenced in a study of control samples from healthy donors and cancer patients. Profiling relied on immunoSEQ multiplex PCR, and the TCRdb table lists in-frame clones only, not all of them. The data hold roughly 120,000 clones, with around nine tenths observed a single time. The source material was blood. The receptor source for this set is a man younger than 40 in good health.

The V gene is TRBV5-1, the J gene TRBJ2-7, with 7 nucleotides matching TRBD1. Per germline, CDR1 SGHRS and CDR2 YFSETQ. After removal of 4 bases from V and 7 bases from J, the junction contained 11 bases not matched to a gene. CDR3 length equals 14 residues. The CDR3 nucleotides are TGCGCCAGCAGCACGGGACAGCCGGCGGATGAGCAGTACTTC. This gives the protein CASSTGQPADEQYF. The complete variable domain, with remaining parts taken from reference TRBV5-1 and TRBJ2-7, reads KAGVTQTPRYLIKTRGQQVTLSCSPISGHRSVSWYQQTPGQGLQFLFEYFSETQRNKGNFPGRFSGRQFSNSRSEMNVSTLELGDSALYLCASSTGQPADEQYFGPGTRLTVT.

CDR3 DNA: TGCGCCAGCAGCTTGGGCAGGGGATCGGACTATGGCTACACCTTC. Encoded protein: CASSLGRGSDYGYTF. The chain has TRBV5-1 and TRBJ1-2; a weak D match, TRBD1 (6 bases). Trimming took 0 bases from V and 3 from J, leaving 12 bases between them. Germline V lookup: CDR1 SGHRS, CDR2 YFSETQ. This CDR3 region has 15 residues.

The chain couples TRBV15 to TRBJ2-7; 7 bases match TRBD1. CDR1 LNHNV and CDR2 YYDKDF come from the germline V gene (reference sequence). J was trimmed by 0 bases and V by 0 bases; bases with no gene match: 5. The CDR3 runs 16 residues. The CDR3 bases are TGTGCCACCAGCAGAGATGGGACAGCTTACTCCTACGAGCAGTACGTC. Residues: CATSRDGTAYSYEQYV.

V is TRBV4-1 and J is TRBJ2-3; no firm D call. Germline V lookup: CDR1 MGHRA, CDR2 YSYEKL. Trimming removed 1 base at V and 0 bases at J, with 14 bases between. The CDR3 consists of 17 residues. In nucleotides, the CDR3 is TGCGCCAGCAGCCAAGCACCGCTAGAGCCTAGCACAGATACGCAGTATTTT. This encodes CASSQAPLEPSTDTQYF.

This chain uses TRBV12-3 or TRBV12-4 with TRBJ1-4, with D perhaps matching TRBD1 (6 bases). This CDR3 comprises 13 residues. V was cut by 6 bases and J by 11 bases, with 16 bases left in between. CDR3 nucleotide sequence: TGTGCCAGCAGCCGCTCGGGAGGGGGGAAACTGTTTTTT. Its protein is CASSRSGGGKLFF.

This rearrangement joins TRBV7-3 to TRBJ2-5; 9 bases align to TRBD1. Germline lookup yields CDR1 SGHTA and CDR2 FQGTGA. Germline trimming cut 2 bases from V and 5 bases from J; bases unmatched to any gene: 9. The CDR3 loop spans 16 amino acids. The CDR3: CASSLAPPGQGETQYF. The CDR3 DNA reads TGTGCCAGCAGCTTAGCACCACCGGGACAGGGCGAGACCCAGTACTTC.

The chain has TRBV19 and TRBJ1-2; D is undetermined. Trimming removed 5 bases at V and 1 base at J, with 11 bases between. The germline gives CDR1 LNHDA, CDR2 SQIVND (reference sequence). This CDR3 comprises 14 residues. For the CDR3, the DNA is TGTGCCAGTAGTCCCCCCACGCATAACTATGGCTACACCTTC. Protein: CASSPPTHNYGYTF.